The source of this T cell receptor beta chain is a study of T-cell memory formation after mild COVID-19. Across the study: Among the donors, TCR clusters were largely specific to each donor.

General study results and limits: The CD4+ clones that contracted clustered mainly within CM and EM, and the CD8+ clones concentrated in EMRA. Within pre-infection memory, some responding clones were found, suggesting cross-reactive memory joined.

UMIs and sample barcodes were carried by the TCR alpha and TCR beta cDNA libraries that 5'RACE produced using constant-segment primers. TCRdb re-called the 5' RACE reads through MiXCR, storing one row per CDR3 protein. This table has around 100,000 distinct CDR3 sequences, roughly 10% appearing once. The V end was cut by 1 base, the J end by 2 bases, with 13 bases between. CDR1 LGHNT and CDR2 FRNRAP come from the germline V gene. CDR3 size: 16 residues. A word on this clonotype: Its specificity is not known.

The V and J genes are TRBV12-5 and TRBJ2-3; no reliable D call. The sequenced sample was PBMCs or a T cell subset sorted from them (not recorded which). This TCR was recovered from a man in his late teens or twenties who had mild COVID-19 (a few samples of this study predate the infection). Cell type and time point are not known. The DNA for the CDR3 is TGTGCTAGTGGTTTGGGGTTCGGAAGGAACACAGATACGCAGTATTTT. It specifies CASGLGFGRNTDTQYF.